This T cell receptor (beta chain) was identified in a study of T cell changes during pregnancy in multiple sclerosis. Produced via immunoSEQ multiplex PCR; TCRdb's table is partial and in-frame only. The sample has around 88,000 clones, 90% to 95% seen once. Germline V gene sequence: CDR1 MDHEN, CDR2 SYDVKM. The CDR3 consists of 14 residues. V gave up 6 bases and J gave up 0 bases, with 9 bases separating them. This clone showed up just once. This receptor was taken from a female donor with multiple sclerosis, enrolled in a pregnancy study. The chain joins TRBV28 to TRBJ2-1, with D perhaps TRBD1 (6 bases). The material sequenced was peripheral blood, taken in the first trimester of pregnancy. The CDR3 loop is CASSTGSSYNEQFF. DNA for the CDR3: TGTGCCAGCAGCACAGGGAGCTCCTACAATGAGCAGTTCTTC.